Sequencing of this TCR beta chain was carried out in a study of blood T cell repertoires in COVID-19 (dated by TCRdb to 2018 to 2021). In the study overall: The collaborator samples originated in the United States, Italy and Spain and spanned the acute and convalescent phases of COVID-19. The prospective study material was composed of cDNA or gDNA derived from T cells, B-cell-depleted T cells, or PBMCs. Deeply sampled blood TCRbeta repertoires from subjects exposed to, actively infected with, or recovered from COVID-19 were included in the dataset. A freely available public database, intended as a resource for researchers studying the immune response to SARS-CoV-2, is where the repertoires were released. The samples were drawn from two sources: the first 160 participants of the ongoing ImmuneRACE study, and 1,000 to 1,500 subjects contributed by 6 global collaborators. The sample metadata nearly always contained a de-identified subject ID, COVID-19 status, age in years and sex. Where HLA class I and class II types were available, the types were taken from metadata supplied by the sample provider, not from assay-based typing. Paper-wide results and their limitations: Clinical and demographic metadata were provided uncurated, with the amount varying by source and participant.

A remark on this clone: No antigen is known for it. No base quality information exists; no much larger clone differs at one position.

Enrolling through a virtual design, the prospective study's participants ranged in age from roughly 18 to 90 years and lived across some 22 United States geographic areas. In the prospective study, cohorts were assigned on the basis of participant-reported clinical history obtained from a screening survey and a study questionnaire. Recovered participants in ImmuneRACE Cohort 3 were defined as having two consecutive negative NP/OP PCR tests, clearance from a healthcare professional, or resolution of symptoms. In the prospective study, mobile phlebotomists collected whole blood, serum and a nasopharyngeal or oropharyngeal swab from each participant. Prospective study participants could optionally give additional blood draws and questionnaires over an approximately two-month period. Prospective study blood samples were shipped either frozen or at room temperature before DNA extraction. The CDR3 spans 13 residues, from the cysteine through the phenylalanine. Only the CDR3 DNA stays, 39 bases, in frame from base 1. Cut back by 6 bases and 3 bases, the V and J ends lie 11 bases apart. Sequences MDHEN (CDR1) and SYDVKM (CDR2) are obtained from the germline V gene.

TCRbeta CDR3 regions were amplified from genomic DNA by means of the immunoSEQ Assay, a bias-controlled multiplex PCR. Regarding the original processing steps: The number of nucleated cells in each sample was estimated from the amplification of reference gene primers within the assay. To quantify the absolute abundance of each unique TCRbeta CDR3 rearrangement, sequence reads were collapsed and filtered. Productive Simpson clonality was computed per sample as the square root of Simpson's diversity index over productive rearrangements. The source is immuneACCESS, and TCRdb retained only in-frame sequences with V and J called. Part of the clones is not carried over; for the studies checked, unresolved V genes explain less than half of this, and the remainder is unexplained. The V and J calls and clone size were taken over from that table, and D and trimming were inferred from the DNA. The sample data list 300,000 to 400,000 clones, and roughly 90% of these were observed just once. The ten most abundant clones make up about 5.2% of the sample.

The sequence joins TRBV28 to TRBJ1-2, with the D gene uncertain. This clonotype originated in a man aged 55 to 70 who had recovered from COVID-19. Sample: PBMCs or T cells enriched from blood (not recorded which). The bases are TGTGCCAGCAGCCCATCCCCGGACTATGGCTACACCTTC. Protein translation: CASSPSPDYGYTF.